The 28 T cell receptor beta chains below come from one sample, sequenced in a study of blood T cell repertoires in COVID-19. Sequencing used immunoSEQ multiplex PCR; TCRdb keeps in-frame clones, though not all of them. The sample has 100,000 to 120,000 clones, about 85% seen once. The sequenced sample consisted of peripheral blood. These receptors were obtained from a man aged 35 to 55 with acute or convalescent COVID-19.

The rearrangement uses TRBV7-3 and TRBJ2-2, with 7 bases lining up with TRBD1. J gave up 2 bases and V 1 base, and 28 bases lay outside the gene matches. This CDR3 comprises 24 residues. CDR1 is SGHTA and CDR2 is FQGTGA in the germline V gene. DNA for the CDR3: TGTGCCAGCAGCTTAAGACAGGGACCGCAATATGGCCCTGGGGAAGGCCCTAACACCGGGGAGCTGTTTTTT. Protein product: CASSLRQGPQYGPGEGPNTGELFF.

This chain uses TRBV4-1 with TRBJ2-5, with D possibly being TRBD2 (6 bases). CDR3 length: 13 amino acids. V was cut by 1 base and J by 3 bases, with 6 bases left in between. Germline V CDR1 and CDR2: MGHRA, YSYEKL. In DNA form, the CDR3 reads TGCGCCAGCAGCCAAGGGGGGGAAGAGACCCAGTACTTC. Translated, it gives CASSQGGEETQYF.

The V and J genes are TRBV14 and TRBJ2-7; a possible D gene is TRBD1 (6 bases). Germline V gene sequence: CDR1 SGHDN, CDR2 FVKESK. CDR3 size: 15 residues. The V end was cut by 2 bases, the J end by 0 bases, with 11 bases between. As DNA, the CDR3 is TGTGCCAGCAGCCAAAAACAGGGCAGCTCCTACGAGCAGTACTTC. It is translated as CASSQKQGSSYEQYF.

This sequence joins TRBV7-2 and TRBJ2-4; a possible D gene is TRBD1 (6 bases). The germline V gene has CDR1 SGHTA and CDR2 FQGNSA. The CDR3 runs 15 residues. The V end lost 5 bases, the J end lost 0 bases, and 11 bases lay between the germline ends. The DNA for the CDR3 is TGTGCCAGCAGCCCAGGGGCCCTAGCCAAAAACATTCAGTACTTC. Encoded protein: CASSPGALAKNIQYF.

The rearrangement joins TRBV24-1 to TRBJ1-3; 9 positions match TRBD1. V was pared by 4 bases and J by 8 bases, with 2 bases of the junction left unmatched. The CDR3 sequence is 13 residues long. CDR1 is KGHDR and CDR2 is SFDVKD in the germline V gene. This CDR3 reads CATSERDRDTIYF. The CDR3 DNA reads TGTGCCACCAGTGAAAGGGACAGGGACACCATATATTTT.

This clone is labeled as medium-sized. This chain connects TRBV20-1 to TRBJ2-7; D perhaps matches TRBD1 (6 bases). The CDR3 loop spans 11 amino acids. The germline V gene has CDR1 DFQATT and CDR2 SNEGSKA (reference sequence). Trimming removed 5 bases at V and 2 bases at J, with 7 bases between. This chain's CDR3 is CSAGGPYEQYF. The CDR3 region has the DNA TGCAGTGCTGGGGGCCCCTACGAGCAGTACTTC.

This clone was detected once. The rearrangement uses TRBV27 and TRBJ1-1, with TRBD1 matching over 8 bases. V shed 5 bases and J 1 base; nucleotides not matched to a gene: 6. Germline assignment: CDR1 MNHEY and CDR2 SMNVEV (reference sequence). The CDR3 length is 15 residues. CDR3 sequence (DNA): TGTGCCAGCAGTACCTTAGGACAGGGGAACACTGAAGCTTTCTTT. Its translation: CASSTLGQGNTEAFF.

This chain joins TRBV6-6 and TRBJ2-7, with D perhaps TRBD1 (5 bases). CDR1 and CDR2 from the germline V gene are MNHNY and SVGAGI (reference sequence). The CDR3 contains 12 residues. The V end lost 6 bases, the J end lost 5 bases, and 11 bases lay between the germline ends. DNA for the CDR3: TGTGCCAGCAGCCCCAGGGCCCACGAGCAGTACTTC. Its protein is CASSPRAHEQYF.

The rearrangement links TRBV11-1 to TRBJ1-1, with D perhaps TRBD1 (6 bases). This CDR3 spans 14 amino acids. V was pared by 5 bases and J by 1 base, with 11 bases between. Germline CDR1 and CDR2: SGHAT and FQDESV (reference sequence). CDR3 amino acids: CASSPETGNTEAFF. The DNA of the CDR3 is TGTGCCAGCAGCCCGGAGACAGGGAACACTGAAGCTTTCTTT.

This rearrangement joins TRBV5-3 to TRBJ2-7, with a possible D match to TRBD2 (6 bases). TRBV5-3 is identified as an open reading frame with a role that is uncertain. V was trimmed by 0 bases and J by 6 bases, leaving 19 bases between them. The CDR3 covers 16 residues. As DNA, the CDR3 is TGTGCCAGAAGCTTGGCGCTCGGGACTTCGTCCGTCGAGCAGTACTTC. Translating gives CARSLALGTSSVEQYF.

The V and J genes are TRBV5-1 and TRBJ1-1; 7 positions match TRBD1. In germline, CDR1 is SGHRS, CDR2 YFSETQ. The CDR3 is 13 residues long. The trim removed 0 bases at V and 11 bases at J, leaving 7 bases unmatched. The CDR3, as DNA: TGCGCCAGCAGCTTGGTCACAGGGGAGGCGGCTTTCTTT. It is translated as CASSLVTGEAAFF.

This sequence joins TRBV4-1 and TRBJ2-7, with 8 bases identical to TRBD1. CDR1 and CDR2 (germline): MGHRA, YSYEKL. The ends lost 1 base at V and 3 bases at J; junction bases unmatched: 5. The CDR3 extends over 15 amino acids. CDR3 amino acids: CASSQVGQGSYEQYF. For the CDR3, the DNA is TGCGCCAGCAGCCAAGTAGGACAGGGAAGCTACGAGCAGTACTTC.

This chain uses TRBV2 with TRBJ2-3; D possibly corresponds to TRBD1 (5 bases). V was clipped by 6 bases and J by 0 bases, with 16 bases between them. The CDR3 consists of 16 residues. From germline, CDR1 is SNHLY and CDR2 FYNNEI. The CDR3 region is CASSAQGLLSTDTQYF. CDR3 nucleotides: TGTGCCAGCAGCGCTCAGGGATTACTTAGCACAGATACGCAGTATTTT. Supplemented by reference TRBV2 and TRBJ2-3, the full variable domain reads EPEVTQTPSHQVTQMGQEVILRCVPISNHLYFYWYRQILGQKVEFLVSFYNNEISEKSEIFDDQFSVERPDGSNFTLKIRSTKLEDSAMYFCASSAQGLLSTDTQYFGPGTRLTVL.

This clone has a single count. The chain employs TRBV3-1 (or the pseudogene TRBV3-2) and TRBJ2-7; D may be TRBD1 (5 bases). CDR1 is LGHDT and CDR2 is YNNKEL in the germline V gene (reference sequence). V lost 8 bases to trimming and J lost 3 bases, with 17 bases between them. This CDR3 has 14 residues. DNA of the CDR3: TGTGCCAGCGAAAGGAGCGACAGCAGCTACGAGCAGTACTTC. Encoded protein: CASERSDSSYEQYF.

The J gene is TRBJ2-5, the V gene TRBV9, with 9 bases fitting TRBD2. J gave up 2 bases and V 0 bases, and 5 bases lay outside the gene matches. Germline assignment: CDR1 SGDLS and CDR2 YYNGEE. The length of the CDR3 is 16 residues. CDR3 protein: CASSVGGGGVQETQYF. In nucleotides, the CDR3 is TGTGCCAGCAGCGTAGGAGGCGGGGGGGTTCAAGAGACCCAGTACTTC.

The chain uses TRBV14 and TRBJ1-1; 8 bases line up with TRBD1. Germline trimming cut 4 bases from V and 3 bases from J; bases unmatched to any gene: 7. This CDR3 contains 15 residues. CDR1 and CDR2 from the germline V gene are SGHDN and FVKESK. Here the CDR3 DNA reads TGTGCCAGCAGCCCCAGGGGGCGATCGGACACTGAAGCTTTCTTT. This translates into CASSPRGRSDTEAFF. Full variable domain (rest looked up from reference TRBV14 and TRBJ1-1): EAGVTQFPSHSVIEKGQTVTLRCDPISGHDNLYWYRRVMGKEIKFLLHFVKESKQDESGMPNNRFLAERTGGTYSTLKVQPAELEDSGVYFCASSPRGRSDTEAFFGQGTRLTVV.

The rearrangement links TRBV29-1 to TRBJ1-2, with D possibly matching TRBD1 (5 bases). Germline V gene data show CDR1 as SQVTM and CDR2 as ANQGSEA. V was cut by 3 bases and J by 0 bases, with 11 bases left in between. The CDR3 covers 14 residues. The CDR3 here is CSVDSGGANYGYTF. The CDR3, as DNA: TGCAGCGTTGATTCCGGAGGGGCTAACTATGGCTACACCTTC.

The CDR3 region has the DNA TGCGCCAGCAGCCACCCCGGAGCGGGGGGCCCCTACGAGCAGTACTTC. Amino acid sequence: CASSHPGAGGPYEQYF. V is TRBV4-1 and J is TRBJ2-7; 9 bases match TRBD2. Unmatched junction bases numbered 8, after V lost 3 bases and J lost 2 bases. The CDR3 has 16 amino acids. Germline CDR1 and CDR2: MGHRA and YSYEKL.

The chain couples TRBV4-3 to TRBJ2-3, with a tentative D call TRBD2 (5 bases). The CDR3 has 15 amino acids. Germline V gene sequence: CDR1 LGHNA, CDR2 YSLEER. With 0 bases removed from V and 4 bases from J, the gap between germline ends came to 11 bases. CDR3 nucleotides: TGCGCCAGCAGCCAAGATCCGGGGTTTGCAGATACGCAGTATTTT. It codes for CASSQDPGFADTQYF.

The V and J genes are TRBV21-1 and TRBJ2-7; the table's D call TRBD1 went unverified against the DNA. TRBV21-1 is a recognized pseudogene. CDR3 length: 18 amino acids. The CDR3 DNA sequence: TGTGCCAGCAGCAACGATGGAGTGCAGGGCGTAAGCTCCTACGAGCAGTACTTC. Encoded protein: CASSNDGVQGVSSYEQYF.

The chain links TRBV6-5 to TRBJ1-1; 8 bases align to TRBD1. Germline CDR1 and CDR2: MNHEY and SVGAGI. After removal of 6 bases from V and 7 bases from J, the junction contained 1 base not matched to a gene. The CDR3 loop spans 11 amino acids. As DNA, the CDR3 is TGTGCCAGCAGCACAGGGGGTGAAGCTTTCTTT. Translation gives CASSTGGEAFF.

The V call is TRBV7-2, the J call TRBJ1-1; perhaps TRBD1 as D (5 bases). V lost 3 bases and J lost 3, with 14 bases in between. Germline lookup yields CDR1 SGHTA and CDR2 FQGNSA. This CDR3 contains 15 residues. As DNA, the CDR3 is TGTGCCAGCAGCTTCAGGCGGGGCGTGGACACTGAAGCTTTCTTT. Encoded protein: CASSFRRGVDTEAFF. Combining the CDR3 with reference TRBV7-2 and TRBJ1-1 gives the whole variable domain GAGVSQSPSNKVTEKGKDVELRCDPISGHTALYWYRQSLGQGLEFLIYFQGNSAPDKSGLPSDRFSAERTGGSVSTLTIQRTQQEDSAVYLCASSFRRGVDTEAFFGQGTRLTVV.

The chain carries TRBV24-1 and TRBJ2-5; a possible D gene is TRBD2 (6 bases). The CDR3 sequence is 15 residues long. Germline V CDR1 and CDR2: KGHDR, SFDVKD. Deletions cut 2 bases from V and 3 bases from J, with 12 bases between. In DNA form, the CDR3 reads TGTGCCACCAGTGATTATGGGGACTTTGAAGAGACCCAGTACTTC. The encoded protein is CATSDYGDFEETQYF.

The genes are TRBV25-1 and TRBJ1-4; a weak D match, TRBD1 (6 bases). The CDR3 contains 13 residues. Germline loops: CDR1 MGHDK, CDR2 SYGVNS. V shed 2 bases and J shed 10 bases, with 11 bases lying between them. CDR3 nucleotides: TGTGCCAGCAGTGAAGGGGGCCTAAGAAAACTGTTTTTT. Translating it yields CASSEGGLRKLFF.

The chain uses TRBV12-3 or TRBV12-4 and TRBJ2-7, with D unclear. Trimming took off 3 bases at V and 4 bases at J, with 4 bases between the two ends. The CDR3 length is 11 residues. CDR3 coding DNA: TGTGCCAGCAGTTTCGGTTACGAGCAGTACTTC. Residues: CASSFGYEQYF.

The chain couples TRBV7-9 to TRBJ2-7, with D possibly matching TRBD2 (5 bases). There are 15 residues in the CDR3. The V gene lost 0 bases and the J gene lost 1 base, with 10 bases spanning the gap. Germline CDR1 is SEHNR and CDR2 is FQNEAQ (reference sequence). CDR3 loop: CASSLARAVSYEQYF. CDR3 nucleotide sequence: TGTGCCAGCAGCTTAGCGCGGGCGGTGTCCTACGAGCAGTACTTC.

The chain has TRBV20-1 and TRBJ1-2, with a weak D call TRBD1 (6 bases). Germline CDR1 DFQATT, CDR2 SNEGSKA (reference sequence). Trimming took 3 bases from V and 7 from J, leaving 15 bases between them. The CDR3 length is 13 residues. CDR3 loop: CSASMTGFSGYTF. DNA of the CDR3: TGCAGTGCTAGTATGACAGGTTTTTCTGGCTACACCTTC.

The gene calls are TRBV7-9 and TRBJ2-2; D is undetermined. The CDR3 is made up of 16 amino acids. Germline CDR1 is SEHNR and CDR2 is FQNEAQ (reference sequence). Trimming removed 2 bases at V and 5 bases at J, with 15 bases between. CDR3 loop: CASSLRGSSWTGELFF. The CDR3 nucleotides are TGTGCCAGCAGCTTACGAGGTAGTAGTTGGACCGGGGAGCTGTTTTTT.